Listed here are 20 T cell receptor beta chains from one sample, sequenced in a study of radiation and T cells in renal cell carcinoma. Measured with immunoSEQ multiplex PCR; TCRdb has only the in-frame clones, and not every one. This sample has 150,000 to 200,000 clones, with 88% found just once. Time point specified: blood 4 weeks post-SBRT, at nephrectomy. Treatment denoted: 15 Gy SBRT to primary tumor, nephrectomy 4 weeks later. Specimen: blood, collected from a patient whose treatment included radiotherapy and nephrectomy. The receptors derive from a woman in her forties or fifties with renal cell carcinoma.

This sequence joins TRBV5-6 and TRBJ2-5; weak D call: TRBD1 (5 bases). The V gene's germline CDR1 is SGHDT and CDR2 YYEEEE. The CDR3 length is 14 residues. Trimming removed 1 base from V and 4 bases from J, with 11 bases in between. Here the CDR3 DNA reads TGTGCCAGCAGCTTGCGGGCAGGGTCAGAGACCCAGTACTTC. Residues: CASSLRAGSETQYF.

The count of this clone is one. The chain is built from TRBV10-3 and TRBJ1-1, with 8 bases aligning to TRBD1. Germline V gene lookup returns CDR1 ENHRY and CDR2 SYGVKD. The CDR3 loop spans 12 amino acids. Trimming took 10 bases from V and 2 from J; bases not matched to a gene: 3. The CDR3 bases are TGTGCCAGCGGACAGGGCAACACTGAAGCTTTCTTT. Translating gives CASGQGNTEAFF.

J is TRBJ1-1 and V is TRBV7-2, with 7 bases fitting TRBD1. The CDR3 covers 14 residues. Germline assignment: CDR1 SGHTA and CDR2 FQGNSA. With V trimmed by 4 bases and J by 2 bases, 4 bases remained unmatched. The CDR3 loop is CASSWDRGNTEAFF. CDR3 nucleotide sequence: TGTGCCAGCAGCTGGGACAGAGGAAACACTGAAGCTTTCTTT.

The chain joins TRBV30 to TRBJ2-2; D remains unclear. This CDR3 contains 13 residues. Germline V lookup: CDR1 GTSNPN, CDR2 SVGIG (reference sequence). Deletions cut 0 bases from V and 7 bases from J, with 9 bases between. CDR3 DNA: TGTGCCTGGAGTGTACGACCGGACGGGGAGCTGTTTTTT. Translated: CAWSVRPDGELFF.

The chain couples TRBV29-1 to TRBJ2-7, with D possibly being TRBD2 (7 bases). The germline gives CDR1 SQVTM, CDR2 ANQGSEA. This CDR3 comprises 13 residues. V was shortened by 6 bases and J by 4 bases, with 16 bases between the two germline ends. CDR3 sequence: CSVGGPGLYEQYF. The CDR3 DNA sequence: TGCAGCGTCGGGGGGCCAGGGTTGTACGAGCAGTACTTC.

The chain carries TRBV18 and TRBJ2-3, with 8 bases matching TRBD2. After removal of 0 bases from V and 4 bases from J, the junction contained 3 bases not matched to a gene. Germline CDR1 is KGHSH and CDR2 is LQKENI. This CDR3 has 15 residues. The CDR3 DNA reads TGTGCCAGCTCACCACCGGCGGGGGGTCCAGATACGCAGTATTTT. Protein product: CASSPPAGGPDTQYF.

The J gene is TRBJ2-1, the V gene TRBV7-3; weak D call: TRBD2 (5 bases). Trimming removed 5 bases from V and 5 bases from J, with 19 bases in between. Germline values: CDR1 SGHTA, CDR2 FQGTGA. This CDR3 is built from 16 residues. CDR3: CASSKLRAGRDNEQFF. The CDR3 coding sequence is TGTGCCAGCAGCAAACTCCGGGCCGGGCGGGACAATGAGCAGTTCTTC.

J is TRBJ2-6 and V is TRBV29-1; D remains ambiguous. CDR3 length equals 13 residues. With 4 bases removed from V and 0 bases from J, the gap between germline ends came to 4 bases. CDR1 is SQVTM, CDR2 ANQGSEA, per germline. The CDR3 DNA sequence: TGCAGCGTTGTGAGCTCTGGGGCCAACGTCCTGACTTTC. It encodes CSVVSSGANVLTF.

J is TRBJ1-5 and V is TRBV4-2; D not resolved. The V and J ends lost 3 bases and 6 bases respectively, with 18 bases between them. Per germline, CDR1 LGHNA and CDR2 YNFKEQ. The CDR3 has 16 amino acids. The chain's CDR3 is CASSHVTAGEAQPQHF. In nucleotides, the CDR3 is TGTGCCAGCAGCCATGTTACGGCCGGGGAGGCTCAGCCCCAGCATTTT.

The chain has TRBV19 and TRBJ1-4; D is unresolved. Germline V gene data show CDR1 as LNHDA and CDR2 as SQIVND (reference sequence). Trimming shortened V by 7 bases and J by 8 bases, and 17 bases separated the two germline ends. The CDR3 length is 14 residues. This chain's CDR3 is CASTEIYPREKLFF. DNA of the CDR3: TGTGCCAGTACCGAAATTTACCCCCGGGAAAAACTGTTTTTT.

The genes are TRBV7-9 and TRBJ1-2; D is ambiguous. The CDR3 loop spans 16 amino acids. The V gene's germline CDR1 is SEHNR and CDR2 FQNEAQ (reference sequence). V was cut by 5 bases and J by 4 bases, with 20 bases left in between. CDR3: CASSQRAGTPGYGYTF. The CDR3 bases are TGTGCCAGCAGCCAACGGGCAGGTACTCCCGGCTATGGCTACACCTTC.

The V and J genes are TRBV7-9 and TRBJ1-6; D unresolved. Germline lookup yields CDR1 SEHNR and CDR2 FQNEAQ (reference sequence). The CDR3 contains 15 residues. Trimming shortened V by 6 bases and J by 3 bases, and 12 bases separated the two germline ends. The CDR3 loop is CASRQGDRYNSPLHF. The CDR3 nucleotides read TGTGCCAGCAGACAAGGAGACCGCTATAATTCACCCCTCCACTTT.

This sequence joins TRBV5-4 and TRBJ1-1, with 11 nucleotides matching TRBD1. Germline trimming cut 3 bases from V and 6 bases from J; bases unmatched to any gene: 1. The germline V gene encodes CDR1 SGHNT and CDR2 YYREEE (reference sequence). The CDR3 length is 13 residues. CDR3 in amino acids: CASSWDRGAEAFF. DNA for the CDR3: TGTGCCAGCAGCTGGGACAGGGGGGCTGAAGCTTTCTTT.

The chain recombines TRBV5-6 with TRBJ2-7; possibly TRBD1 for D (5 bases). Germline V lookup: CDR1 SGHDT, CDR2 YYEEEE. The germline V and J ends were trimmed by 1 base and 3 bases, with 11 bases remaining between them. The CDR3 sequence is 14 residues long. The CDR3 is CASSLKGYYYEQYF. CDR3 DNA: TGTGCCAGCAGCTTGAAGGGGTACTACTACGAGCAGTACTTC.

The V call is TRBV7-2, the J call TRBJ2-7, with TRBD1 as a possible D gene (6 bases). The CDR3 is made up of 15 amino acids. V lost 4 bases to trimming and J lost 0 bases, with 13 bases between them. Germline V gene lookup returns CDR1 SGHTA and CDR2 FQGNSA. Written as DNA, the CDR3 is TGTGCCAGCAGCTCCCGAGGGGGAACCTCCTACGAGCAGTACTTC. Encoded protein: CASSSRGGTSYEQYF.

Only a few counts were recorded for this clone. This chain connects TRBV13 to TRBJ1-4; no clear D. Deletions cut 5 bases from V and 13 bases from J, with 14 bases between. CDR1 is PRHDT, CDR2 FYEKMQ, per germline (reference sequence). The CDR3 totals 12 residues. This CDR3 reads CASSPRGVGLFF. CDR3 DNA sequence: TGTGCCAGCAGCCCTCGCGGGGTAGGACTGTTTTTT.

This clone was detected once. The chain uses TRBV6-1 and TRBJ2-2, with D possibly being TRBD1 (6 bases). Trimming shortened V by 6 bases and J by 1 base, and 9 bases separated the two germline ends. This CDR3 region has 14 residues. Germline V lookup: CDR1 MNHNS, CDR2 SASEGT. CDR3 bases: TGTGCCAGCAGGATGGGACAGAACACCGGGGAGCTGTTTTTT. Translating gives CASRMGQNTGELFF.

This clone has just a few counts. The chain links TRBV7-6 to TRBJ2-1, with a tentative D call TRBD2 (6 bases). This CDR3 region has 12 residues. With 2 bases removed from V and 8 bases from J, the gap between germline ends came to 7 bases. Germline V lookup: CDR1 SGHVS, CDR2 FNYEAQ. In nucleotides, the CDR3 is TGTGCCAGCAGCTTACCTAGCGATGAGCAGTTCTTC. The encoded protein is CASSLPSDEQFF.

The chain employs TRBV2 and TRBJ1-2, with a weak D call TRBD1 (6 bases). Germline V lookup: CDR1 SNHLY, CDR2 FYNNEI. This CDR3 is built from 16 residues. V was trimmed by 0 bases and J by 2 bases, leaving 13 bases between them. For the CDR3, the DNA is TGTGCCAGCAGTGAAGCCACAGGGTCGGTAAACTATGGCTACACCTTC. Translating gives CASSEATGSVNYGYTF.

The chain employs TRBV6-5 and TRBJ1-2, with no clear D. The CDR3 runs 15 residues. Germline V gives CDR1 MNHEY, CDR2 SVGAGI. The V end was cut by 2 bases, the J end by 0 bases, with 10 bases between. For the CDR3, the DNA is TGTGCCAGCAGTTACCTTACACACCCTAACTATGGCTACACCTTC. Amino acid sequence: CASSYLTHPNYGYTF.